Listed below are T cell receptor beta chains from one sample, sequenced in a study of T cells in Graves' hyperthyroidism and ophthalmopathy. From the multiplex PCR reads, TCRdb called clonotypes with MiXCR, one entry per CDR3 protein. Of about 640,000 distinct CDR3 sequences listed, less than 25% are singletons. Sequences were obtained from blood. These receptors were obtained from a man aged 25-45 years with Graves' ophthalmopathy. CDR3s include the opening cysteine and the closing phenylalanine or tryptophan. A D gene is named only where the DNA matches it firmly. The size field is filled for only some rows; it gives once, few, many or a size class.

abundance	v_gene	j_gene	d_gene	CDR3nt	CDR3aa
many	TRBV27	TRBJ2-2	NA	TGTGCCAGCAGTATGTACTCGAACACCGGGGAGCTGTTTTTT	CASSMYSNTGELFF
NA	TRBV28	TRBJ1-2	NA	TGTGCCAGCAGTTCCACGGATTATGGCTACACCTTC	CASSSTDYGYTF
NA	TRBV5-1	TRBJ2-5	TRBD2	TGCGCCAACAGCTTGTATCCCCCGGCGGGAGGTGGAGAGACCCAGTACTTC	CANSLYPPAGGGETQYF
many	TRBV2	TRBJ1-5	TRBD1	TGTGCCAGCAGTAGGGACAGGGGGTTTAGCAATCAGCCCCAGCATTTT	CASSRDRGFSNQPQHF
NA	TRBV6-2/TRBV6-3	TRBJ1-1	NA	TGTGCCAGCAGTCCCACGGCGGGGGGTCGCACTGAAGCTCTCTTT	CASSPTAGGRTEALF
many	TRBV28	TRBJ2-1	NA	TGTGCCAGCACGGCTGCCTACAATGAGCAGTTCTTC	CASTAAYNEQFF
NA	TRBV4-1	TRBJ1-1	TRBD1	TGCGCCAGCAGCCAAGTTTCGGGACAGTGGAAGTCTGAAGCTTTCTTT	CASSQVSGQWKSEAFF
NA	TRBV6-1	TRBJ1-4	TRBD1	TGTGCCAGCAGCTCCTGGACAGGGGGTGAAAAACTGTTTTTT	CASSSWTGGEKLFF
NA	TRBV4-3	TRBJ2-7	TRBD1	TGCGCCAGCACCAAGAAACCGGGACAGGACTACGAGCAGTACTTC	CASTKKPGQDYEQYF
many	TRBV12-3/TRBV12-4	TRBJ2-1	TRBD2	TGTGCCAGCAGTTTGACTAGCGGGAGGACTAAGAATGAGCAGTTCTTC	CASSLTSGRTKNEQFF
many	TRBV7-2	TRBJ1-1	NA	TGTGCCAGCAGCTTAGATCAGGCCAGTAGAGAAGCTTTCTTT	CASSLDQASREAFF
many	TRBV7-2	TRBJ2-5	NA	TGTGCCAGCAGGAAAACCGGGAGAATCCAAGAGACCCAGTACTTC	CASRKTGRIQETQYF
few	TRBV14	TRBJ2-2	TRBD1	TGTGCCAGCAGCCAAGCCGCAGGGGGCTGGACCGGGGAGCTGTTTTTT	CASSQAAGGWTGELFF
NA	TRBV6-2/TRBV6-3	TRBJ1-6	NA	TGTGCCAGCAGTTCCGGCGGAGTACACCACTTT	CASSSGGVHHF
NA	TRBV2	TRBJ2-2	NA	TGTGCCAGCAGTGAATCGGCCGGGGAGCTGTTTTTT	CASSESAGELFF
NA	TRBV28	TRBJ1-4	TRBD1	TGTGCCAGCAGTTTAATGACAGGGGATGAAAAACTGTTTTTT	CASSLMTGDEKLFF
NA	TRBV6-1	TRBJ2-5	TRBD1	TGTGCCAGCACCGAGGACAGGGGGCGCGGGGAGACCCAGTACTTC	CASTEDRGRGETQYF
few	TRBV15	TRBJ2-7	NA	TGTGCCACCAGCGACCACCCTTGGGACCGAGCCTACGAGCAGTACTTC	CATSDHPWDRAYEQYF
NA	TRBV11-2	TRBJ2-5	NA	TGTGCCAGCAGCTTAGGGAGGGCCAGTCCCCCCCAAGAGACCCAGTACTTC	CASSLGRASPPQETQYF
many	TRBV2	TRBJ2-1	TRBD2	TGTGCCAGCAGTTGGGGGACTAGCGGGATGAATGAGCAGTTCTTC	CASSWGTSGMNEQFF
few	TRBV11-2	TRBJ2-4	NA	TGTGCCAGCAGCCCCGAGTTCCACGGCAAAAACATTCAGTACTTC	CASSPEFHGKNIQYF
many	TRBV11-1	TRBJ2-2	NA	TGTGCCAGCAGCTTTTCATCGGTCATAGACCCCGGGGAGCTGTTTTTT	CASSFSSVIDPGELFF
many	TRBV7-6	TRBJ2-7	TRBD2	TGTGCCAGCAGCTCGCCGGCTAGCGGGAGGGGACACAACTCCTACGAGCAGTACTTC	CASSSPASGRGHNSYEQYF
few	TRBV3-1	TRBJ2-7	TRBD1	TGTGCCAGCAGCCACGGGACAGGGGGAGAGCAGTACTTC	CASSHGTGGEQYF
NA	TRBV7-2	TRBJ2-4	TRBD2	TGTGCCAGCAGTTCAGTAGCGGGGGGCTTAAAAAACATTCAGTACTTC	CASSSVAGGLKNIQYF
NA	TRBV3-1	TRBJ2-1	TRBD2	TGTGCCAGCAGCGCCAGACGGGAGCGGGGGATCTACGAGCAGTTCTTC	CASSARRERGIYEQFF
few	TRBV4-3	TRBJ2-5	NA	TGCGCCAGCAGCCAATACCACCAAGAGACCCAGTACTTC	CASSQYHQETQYF
many	TRBV28	TRBJ2-7	NA	TGCGCCAGCAGCTTGGCCGGCAGCACCTACGAGCAGTACTTC	CASSLAGSTYEQYF
many	TRBV14	TRBJ1-1	TRBD1	TGTGCCAGCAGCCGGGACAGAGGCATGAACACTGAAGCTTTCTTT	CASSRDRGMNTEAFF
many	TRBV2	TRBJ1-2	NA	TGTGCCGGACGACCGCAGAGTGCAAATGGCTACACCTTC	CAGRPQSANGYTF
NA	TRBV28	TRBJ1-1	NA	TGTGCCAGTGAACAGGGCCTGAACACTGAAGCTTTCTTT	CASEQGLNTEAFF